The 11 T cell receptor beta chains below come from one sample, sequenced in a study of identical twins. TCRdb analysed the 5' RACE reads with MiXCR anew, one entry per CDR3 protein. The sample shows about 470,000 distinct CDR3 sequences, roughly 26% of them seen only once. A further study also used this sample, focusing on T cells expressing NK-cell markers.

Input material: CD4+ T cells sorted from blood. These receptors were taken from a woman under 30 in good health.

The genes are TRBV7-2 and TRBJ2-4, with 7 bases lining up with TRBD1. The CDR3 runs 15 residues. V trimming: 6 bases; J trimming: 3 bases; junction bases outside the gene matches: 8. Germline V gives CDR1 SGHTA, CDR2 FQGNSA. CDR3 nucleotides: TGTGCCAGCAGATCCTCCCGGGACAGCAAAAACATTCAGTACTTC. Protein: CASRSSRDSKNIQYF.

The rearrangement uses TRBV5-1 and TRBJ2-3, with D maybe TRBD2 (6 bases). Trimming left V 0 bases short and J 8 bases short, with 13 bases between. Germline-derived CDR1 and CDR2 are SGHRS and YFSETQ. The CDR3 covers 14 residues. Here the CDR3 DNA reads TGCGCCAGCAGCTTGGGCACGGTGGGAGGTACGCAGTATTTT. It is translated as CASSLGTVGGTQYF.

V is TRBV19 and J is TRBJ1-1, with D unresolved. Germline CDR1 is LNHDA and CDR2 is SQIVND (reference sequence). This CDR3 has 13 residues. Trimming removed 3 bases from V and 4 bases from J, with 9 bases in between. The CDR3 sequence: CASSMVEGTEAFF. CDR3 bases: TGTGCCAGTAGTATGGTTGAGGGCACTGAAGCTTTCTTT.

V gene TRBV6-5 combines with J gene TRBJ2-7, with TRBD1 matching 9 bases. Per the germline V gene, CDR1 is MNHEY and CDR2 is SVGAGI. CDR3 size: 15 residues. The V segment lost 1 base and the J segment 2 bases; nucleotides outside the gene matches: 3. The CDR3 here is CASSYYGQGPYEQYF. CDR3 sequence (DNA): TGTGCCAGCAGTTACTACGGACAGGGGCCCTACGAGCAGTACTTC.

The chain has TRBV4-3 and TRBJ2-3; D might be TRBD1 (6 bases). Per germline, CDR1 LGHNA and CDR2 YSLEER. The CDR3 covers 17 residues. Trimming took 0 bases from V and 4 from J, leaving 17 bases between them. This chain's CDR3 is CASSQEARGVVADTQYF. In DNA form, the CDR3 reads TGCGCCAGCAGCCAAGAGGCCAGGGGCGTGGTGGCAGATACGCAGTATTTT.

This clonotype was detected a few times. This chain connects TRBV6-5 to TRBJ1-1, with 11 bases lining up with TRBD1. The CDR3 runs 17 residues. Germline V gene lookup returns CDR1 MNHEY and CDR2 SVGAGI. V lost 2 bases, J lost 5 bases, and 10 bases stayed unmatched. CDR3 region: CASSYLTGTGGRTEAFF. In DNA, the CDR3 is TGTGCCAGCAGTTACCTCACTGGGACAGGGGGTAGGACTGAAGCTTTCTTT.

V usage is TRBV20-1 and J usage is TRBJ2-1; no clear D. CDR3 length equals 12 residues. The V gene lost 1 base and the J gene lost 10 bases, with 11 bases spanning the gap. From germline, CDR1 is DFQATT and CDR2 SNEGSKA (reference sequence). CDR3 nucleotides: TGCAGTGCTAGAGGGCGTCAGGCGGAGCAGTTCTTC. It codes for CSARGRQAEQFF.

This clonotype has a handful of counts. The chain employs TRBV3-1 and TRBJ1-1; possible D gene TRBD1, 5 bases. Germline-derived CDR1 and CDR2 are LGHDT and YNNKEL (reference sequence). Trimming removed 2 bases at V and 1 base at J, with 11 bases between. This CDR3 region has 15 residues. Written as DNA, the CDR3 is TGTGCCAGCAGCCAATCCGGGACCGCGAACACTGAAGCTTTCTTT. This translates into CASSQSGTANTEAFF.

This clonotype appeared a few times. The rearrangement uses TRBV10-3 and TRBJ2-2; no definite D call. Germline V lookup: CDR1 ENHRY, CDR2 SYGVKD. CDR3 size: 12 residues. Trimming removed 8 bases at V and 6 bases at J, with 10 bases between. The DNA of the CDR3 is TGTGCCATCTCGGACCGCTCCGGGGAGCTGTTTTTT. This sequence encodes CAISDRSGELFF.

The chain recombines TRBV5-1 with TRBJ1-1; possibly TRBD1 for D (5 bases). CDR1 and CDR2 from the germline V gene are SGHRS and YFSETQ. V shed 2 bases and J shed 1 base, with 9 bases lying between them. The CDR3 contains 14 residues. The CDR3 coding sequence is TGCGCCAGCAGCTTAGAGACAGAGAACACTGAAGCTTTCTTT. Translation gives CASSLETENTEAFF.

As DNA, the CDR3 is TGTGCCAGCAGTCTGGGACGGGACAGGGAGCAGTACTTC. Encoded protein: CASSLGRDREQYF. The chain combines TRBV12-3 or TRBV12-4 with TRBJ2-7; TRBD1 matches at 8 bases. CDR3 size: 13 residues. Trimming took 5 bases from V and 7 from J; bases not matched to a gene: 7.